This passage covers 6 T cell receptor beta chains from one sample sequenced in a study of cytomegalovirus exposure and HLA in healthy donors (dated by TCRdb to the late 2010s). The library was obtained by the immunoSEQ multiplex PCR assay. For the multiplex PCR, a mixture combining 60 forward primers for TCR Vbeta segments and 13 reverse primers for TCR Jbeta segments was used. TCRdb re-hosts the immuneACCESS table, in-frame sequences only. Its copies lack some clones; in the studies checked, an unresolved V gene accounts for under half of them, and the cause for the rest is not known. Recorded for this sample are about 160,000 clones; approximately 80% of them occurred a single time. Clones ranked in the top ten supply 1.6% of the sample. Sequenced material: PBMCs. The receptors here all came from a woman aged 25 to 39 in good health and CMV-seronegative.

The chain has TRBV19 and TRBJ2-1; possibly TRBD2 for D (5 bases). With 10 bases removed from V and 4 bases from J, the gap between germline ends came to 17 bases. Germline V CDR1 and CDR2: LNHDA, SQIVND (reference sequence). There are 14 residues in the CDR3. CDR3 in amino acids: CATSRGAEYNEQFF. The CDR3 nucleotides are TGTGCCACCAGCCGGGGAGCGGAATACAATGAGCAGTTCTTC.

This chain connects TRBV7-2 to TRBJ1-4; D perhaps matches TRBD1 (5 bases). The germline V gene encodes CDR1 SGHTA and CDR2 FQGNSA. Deletions cut 5 bases from V and 5 bases from J, with 12 bases between. The CDR3 is 14 amino acids. CDR3 in amino acids: CASSRDRANEKLFF. In DNA, the CDR3 is TGTGCCAGCAGCCGTGACAGAGCCAATGAAAAACTGTTTTTT.

This clone was observed a handful of times. This chain links TRBV6-5 with TRBJ2-7; D remains unclear. Per the germline V gene, CDR1 is MNHEY and CDR2 is SVGAGI. The CDR3 spans 13 residues. Trimming cost V 6 bases and J 3 bases, with 12 bases left between them. CDR3 DNA sequence: TGTGCCAGCAGGCCACAGCAAAGCTACGAGCAGTACTTC. As protein: CASRPQQSYEQYF.

This sequence joins TRBV19 and TRBJ1-2; possibly TRBD1 for D (6 bases). This CDR3 comprises 16 residues. Germline V gene lookup returns CDR1 LNHDA and CDR2 SQIVND (reference sequence). The ends were cut back, 4 bases at V and 7 bases at J, with 22 bases in the middle. The CDR3 DNA reads as TGTGCCAGTAGTAGCGAAGACAGGCCTATGGTCGGTGGCTACACCTTC. The encoded protein is CASSSEDRPMVGGYTF.

This sequence joins TRBV6-5 and TRBJ1-3, with D possibly being TRBD1 (6 bases). The V end lost 5 bases, the J end lost 1 base, and 12 bases lay between the germline ends. The germline V gene has CDR1 MNHEY and CDR2 SVGAGI. This CDR3 has 15 amino acids. The CDR3 spells CASSKQGRSGNTIYF. The CDR3 DNA reads as TGTGCCAGCAGTAAACAGGGACGGTCTGGAAACACCATATATTTT.

The V gene is TRBV25-1, the J gene TRBJ2-7; the match to TRBD2 covers 9 bases. V was pared by 4 bases and J by 2 bases, with 9 bases of the junction left unmatched. The CDR3 runs to 16 residues. CDR1 is MGHDK and CDR2 is SYGVNS in the germline V gene. CDR3 in DNA: TGTGCCAGCAGTGCCGGGGTAGCGGGGGTCCCCTACGAGCAGTACTTC. Encoded protein: CASSAGVAGVPYEQYF.